Listed below are T cell receptor beta chains from one sample, sequenced in a study of blood T cell repertoires in COVID-19. Generated by immunoSEQ multiplex PCR, the TCRdb table keeps only in-frame clones and is missing some. The repertoire holds some 150,000 clones, with less than 90% as singletons. Sequencing input: peripheral blood. Receptor source: an older woman with COVID-19, enrolled during active disease. Both conserved end residues are part of each CDR3. Each record gives: clone size, V gene, D gene, J gene, CDR3 protein, CDR3 DNA. A D gene is named only where the DNA matches it firmly. A clone size is listed for some rows: how often the clone was seen (once, few, many), or a class if it is expanded.

>-|TRBV7-2|TRBD1|TRBJ2-7
CASRKWDSTSYEQYF
TGTGCCAGCAGAAAATGGGACAGCACCTCCTACGAGCAGTACTTC
>-|TRBV5-4|-|TRBJ2-7
CASSIGRTLLNYEQYF
TGTGCCAGCAGTATAGGACGGACTCTGCTAAATTACGAGCAGTACTTC
>-|TRBV28|TRBD1|TRBJ1-6
CASSSQVGGQGSPLHF
TGTGCCAGCAGTTCACAGGTGGGGGGACAGGGATCACCCCTCCACTTT
>-|TRBV30|-|TRBJ1-5
CAWRGPSNQPQHF
TGTGCCTGGAGGGGCCCTAGCAATCAGCCCCAGCATTTT
>-|TRBV9|TRBD1|TRBJ1-2
CASSVGMTGTGTNRDYGYTF
TGTGCCAGCAGCGTAGGTATGACCGGGACAGGGACCAACCGGGACTATGGCTACACCTTC
>-|TRBV7-3|-|TRBJ2-1
CASSSGPSSYNEQFF
TGTGCCAGCAGCTCCGGTCCTAGCTCCTACAATGAGCAGTTCTTC
>-|TRBV7-2|-|TRBJ2-7
CASSLVLGAYEQYF
TGTGCCAGCAGCTTAGTGTTAGGAGCCTACGAGCAGTACTTC
>few|TRBV6-5|-|TRBJ1-3
CASSGGVSGNTIYF
TGTGCCAGCAGCGGAGGCGTCTCTGGAAACACCATATATTTT
>once|TRBV28|-|TRBJ2-3
CASTITGVTDTQYF
TGTGCCAGCACCATAACGGGGGTGACAGATACGCAGTATTTT
>-|TRBV6-5|-|TRBJ2-7
CASRPDSTGEQYF
TGTGCCAGCAGACCCGACAGCACGGGCGAGCAGTACTTC
>-|TRBV27|-|TRBJ1-5
CASSSRGHQPQHF
TGTGCCAGCAGTAGCAGGGGCCACCAGCCCCAGCATTTT
>-|TRBV12-5|-|TRBJ1-1
CASGPPTTEAFF
TGTGCTAGTGGTCCACCTACCACTGAAGCTTTCTTT
>many|TRBV4-2|TRBD2|TRBJ2-7
CASSRPAEGGIYEQYF
TGTGCCAGCAGCCGCCCCGCGGAGGGAGGGATTTACGAGCAGTACTTC
>-|TRBV6-5|-|TRBJ2-7
CASSRTSYEQYF
TGTGCCAGCAGTCGGACATCCTACGAGCAGTACTTC
>-|TRBV7-9|TRBD1|TRBJ2-2
CASSAYGTGEAGELFF
TGTGCCAGCAGCGCCTACGGGACAGGGGAGGCCGGGGAGCTGTTTTTT
>-|TRBV28|-|TRBJ1-2
CASSFAGISGYTF
TGTGCCAGCAGTTTCGCAGGGATAAGTGGCTACACCTTC
>-|TRBV10-1|-|TRBJ2-3
CASPAPLPGLPRTDTQYF
TGCGCCAGCCCTGCTCCACTCCCGGGACTTCCTCGCACAGATACGCAGTATTTT
>-|TRBV4-1|TRBD2|TRBJ2-3
CASGGGLAGGPGDTQYF
TGCGCCAGCGGAGGGGGTCTAGCGGGAGGGCCAGGAGATACGCAGTATTTT
>-|TRBV12-5|TRBD1|TRBJ2-7
CASALGTAGTYEQYF
TGTGCTAGTGCCCTCGGGACAGCAGGGACCTACGAGCAGTACTTC
>-|TRBV2|TRBD2|TRBJ2-7
CASTREGRAGTRTSLVYEQYF
TGTGCCAGCACGAGGGAGGGTAGAGCAGGAACTAGGACTAGTTTGGTGTACGAGCAGTACTTC
>-|TRBV4-2|-|TRBJ1-2
CASSQTGGRPSGGYTF
TGTGCCAGCAGCCAGACAGGCGGCAGGCCCTCCGGTGGCTACACCTTC
>few|TRBV6-6|TRBD1|TRBJ2-7
CASSYLDRGEQYF
TGTGCCAGCAGTTACTTGGACAGGGGGGAGCAGTACTTC
>-|TRBV5-1|-|TRBJ1-5
CASSGQPNQPQHF
TGCGCCAGCAGCGGCCAACCCAATCAGCCCCAGCATTTT
>-|TRBV29-1|-|TRBJ1-1
CSDLTGTEAFF
TGCAGCGACCTTACCGGTACTGAAGCTTTCTTT
>-|TRBV11-2|TRBD2|TRBJ2-1
CASSREGLARGGRNEQFF
TGTGCCAGCAGCCGTGAGGGACTAGCGAGGGGGGGGAGGAATGAGCAGTTCTTC
>-|TRBV5-1|-|TRBJ2-3
CASSHGDTQYF
TGCGCCAGCAGTCACGGAGATACGCAGTATTTT
>once|TRBV11-2|TRBD2|TRBJ2-2
CASSPIAGANGELFF
TGTGCCAGCAGCCCTATAGCGGGAGCAAACGGGGAGCTGTTTTTT
>-|TRBV4-3|TRBD2|TRBJ2-1
CASSQDPITSGSPDEQFF
TGCGCCAGCAGCCAAGACCCAATCACTAGCGGGAGTCCGGATGAGCAGTTCTTC
>-|TRBV27|TRBD2|TRBJ2-1
CASSSGSSYNEQFF
TGTGCCAGCAGTAGCGGGAGCTCCTACAATGAGCAGTTCTTC